What follows describes a single T cell receptor beta chain. This specimen comes from a study of blood T cell repertoires in COVID-19. About the research overall: Donors in the United States, Italy and Spain gave samples during acute or convalescent COVID-19. PBMCs, B-cell-depleted T cells, or T cells were the source of the cDNA or gDNA that made up the material.

The J segment lost 7 bases and the V segment lost 5 bases, leaving 16 bases of the junction unmatched. CDR1 and CDR2 from the germline V gene are MNHNY and SVGAGI (reference sequence). CDR3 size: 17 residues. Study processing details: Cell counts per sample came from amplifying reference gene primers. Method: immunoSEQ multiplex PCR; TCRdb's copy keeps in-frame clones and lacks some. The V and J calls and clone size come from that table; D and trimming were worked out from the DNA. The sample yields tens of thousands of clones, around 75% seen once. The TCR comes from a woman of 80 years or more with active or convalescent COVID-19. Sequencing was carried out using peripheral blood. This chain joins TRBV6-6 and TRBJ1-4; 7 bases fit TRBD1. The CDR3 reads CASSRLTGISGSEKLFF. CDR3 DNA: TGTGCCAGCAGTCGGCTGACAGGGATATCCGGTAGTGAAAAACTGTTTTTT.